Sequencing of this T cell receptor beta chain was carried out in a study of shared clonotypes between healthy human individuals. Profiled with immunoSEQ multiplex PCR; TCRdb holds only in-frame clones, not every one. The table has over 2,000,000 clones, about 94% seen once; the top ten hold under 2%. Germline values: CDR1 SNHLY, CDR2 FYNNEI. This CDR3 contains 13 residues. Trimming took 6 bases from V and 2 from J, leaving 10 bases between them. Naive CD8 cells comprised CD45RO-negative, CCR7-positively selected cells, excluding terminally differentiated effector memory CD45RA+ cells. The chain carries TRBV2 and TRBJ2-5; D is tentatively TRBD1 or TRBD2 (5 bases each). Source material: naive CD8+ T cells from PBMCs. This clonotype was sampled from a man between 18 and 35 years old in good health. Some clones in this sample may be carry-over from other donors' samples. The CDR3 sequence: CASRGDLQETQYF. CDR3 nucleotides: TGTGCCAGCAGGGGGGATTTACAAGAGACCCAGTACTTC.